These 23 T cell receptor beta chains originate from one sample sequenced in a study of response to subunit inactivated influenza vaccine. One entry per CDR3 protein, called by TCRdb with MiXCR from the RT-PCR reads. Among more than 700,000 distinct CDR3 sequences listed, around 20% were seen once. The sample in question was PBMCs from blood, obtained roughly 5 days after vaccination. Receptors originate from a man between 50 and 59 years old who received an inactivated influenza vaccine.

This clonotype was counted between two and nine times. A read error may explain this, as a much larger clone is one base away. The chain uses TRBV5-1 and TRBJ2-5, with TRBD2 as a possible D gene (6 bases). This CDR3 is built from 15 residues. Germline V lookup: CDR1 SGHRS, CDR2 YFSETQ. V lost 4 bases, J lost 1 base, and 14 bases lay in between. CDR3 in amino acids: CASSEAVTSQETQYF. Written as DNA, the CDR3 is TGCGCCAGCAGCGAAGCCGTGACTAGCCAAGAGACCCAGTACTTC.

The chain has TRBV5-1 and TRBJ2-3; 7 bases align to TRBD1. V lost 4 bases and J lost 4; bases outside the gene matches: 12. Germline V lookup: CDR1 SGHRS, CDR2 YFSETQ. This CDR3 has 16 residues. CDR3 sequence reads: CASSRGPPTGADTQYF. The CDR3 bases are TGCGCCAGCAGCAGAGGGCCCCCCACAGGGGCAGATACGCAGTATTTT.

There are a few counts of this clonotype. The DNA of the CDR3 is TGTGCCAGCAGTTTATCCGGGACAGGGAGCCTCACAGATACGCAGTATTTT. Protein product: CASSLSGTGSLTDTQYF. The chain joins TRBV28 to TRBJ2-3; 9 bases are a match to TRBD1. V trimming: 1 base; J trimming: 2 bases; junction bases outside the gene matches: 7. The CDR3 is 17 residues long. Germline V gene lookup returns CDR1 MDHEN and CDR2 SYDVKM.

This clonotype occurred a few times. This chain uses TRBV15 with TRBJ2-7; no clear D gene. The CDR3 is made up of 14 amino acids. Trimming took 5 bases from V and 4 from J, leaving 15 bases between them. From germline, CDR1 is LNHNV and CDR2 YYDKDF (reference sequence). CDR3 DNA: TGTGCCACCAGCTCAGAATTGCGTATTTACGAGCAGTACTTC. Translating gives CATSSELRIYEQYF.

This chain links TRBV4-3 with TRBJ2-7, with 10 bases lining up with TRBD1. Losses at the gene ends were 0 bases for V and 6 bases for J; bases not matched to a gene: 8. The length of the CDR3 is 16 residues. Germline V gives CDR1 LGHNA, CDR2 YSLEER. CDR3 DNA sequence: TGCGCCAGCAGCCAAGAGTTTGACAGGGGGCAAAGCGAGCAGTACTTC. Amino acids: CASSQEFDRGQSEQYF.

This chain uses TRBV20-1 with TRBJ2-5, with 9 bases identical to TRBD2. Germline assignment: CDR1 DFQATT and CDR2 SNEGSKA (reference sequence). J lost 6 bases, V lost 3 bases, and 8 bases had no gene match. This CDR3 has 14 amino acids. The CDR3 coding sequence is TGCAGTGCTAGGGGAGCGGGGGGCCTGCAGACCCAGTACTTC. Translation gives CSARGAGGLQTQYF.

J is TRBJ2-5 and V is TRBV15; a possible D gene is TRBD1 (5 bases). Trimming left V 4 bases short and J 5 bases short, with 17 bases between. Germline-derived CDR1 and CDR2 are LNHNV and YYDKDF (reference sequence). This CDR3 has 15 residues. This chain's CDR3 is CATSKDMATSETQYF. The CDR3 DNA follows: TGTGCCACCAGCAAGGACATGGCCACCAGTGAGACCCAGTACTTC.

This clonotype was seen a handful of times. The chain couples TRBV20-1 to TRBJ2-5; possibly TRBD1 for D (6 bases). Germline-derived CDR1 and CDR2 are DFQATT and SNEGSKA (reference sequence). The germline V and J ends were trimmed by 6 bases and 5 bases, with 22 bases remaining between them. The CDR3 contains 15 residues. The CDR3 is CSAKRTGNAGETQYF. For the CDR3, the DNA is TGCAGTGCGAAAAGAACAGGGAATGCTGGCGAGACCCAGTACTTC.

This chain connects TRBV2 to TRBJ2-5; D uncertain. V lost 6 bases, J lost 1 base, and 9 bases lay in between. The CDR3 totals 13 residues. Germline-derived CDR1 and CDR2 are SNHLY and FYNNEI. CDR3 sequence (DNA): TGTGCCAGCAGGCGAGAGTCCCAAGAGACCCAGTACTTC. The encoded protein is CASRRESQETQYF.

The sample holds many counts of this clonotype. The rearrangement links TRBV6-5 to TRBJ2-4; possibly TRBD1 for D (5 bases). The CDR3 has 12 amino acids. Trimming removed 6 bases from V and 8 bases from J, with 11 bases in between. From germline, CDR1 is MNHEY and CDR2 SVGAGI. The CDR3 reads CASRRRDDIQYF. The DNA for the CDR3 is TGTGCCAGCAGGCGCAGGGATGACATTCAGTACTTC.

V gene TRBV20-1 combines with J gene TRBJ2-7; D perhaps matches TRBD2 (6 bases). The CDR3 covers 13 residues. In germline, CDR1 is DFQATT, CDR2 SNEGSKA (reference sequence). The V end was cut by 3 bases, the J end by 3 bases, with 12 bases between. The CDR3 DNA reads TGCAGTGCTAGCTACGGGAGCCACTACGAGCAGTACTTC. Translation gives CSASYGSHYEQYF.

This clonotype was seen more than once but under ten times. The chain combines TRBV20-1 with TRBJ2-5; D gene uncertain. Germline CDR1 DFQATT, CDR2 SNEGSKA (reference sequence). V was clipped by 3 bases and J by 5 bases, with 10 bases between them. The CDR3 consists of 12 residues. CDR3 sequence (DNA): TGCAGTGCTAGGGACGATTCGGAGACCCAGTACTTC. This codes for CSARDDSETQYF.

The gene calls are TRBV29-1 and TRBJ2-7, with a possible D match to TRBD1 (6 bases). Germline V CDR1 and CDR2: SQVTM, ANQGSEA. V lost 4 bases and J 7 bases, leaving 20 bases between the germline ends. This CDR3 has 14 residues. The CDR3 sequence is CSVATGHRSEEQYF. CDR3 bases: TGCAGCGTTGCGACGGGACACCGTTCCGAAGAGCAGTACTTC.

This sequence joins TRBV20-1 and TRBJ2-1, with 7 bases lining up with TRBD2. Trimming took 3 bases from V and 0 from J; bases not matched to a gene: 5. There are 15 residues in the CDR3. The V gene's germline CDR1 is DFQATT and CDR2 SNEGSKA (reference sequence). The DNA for the CDR3 is TGCAGTGCTAGGGCCCGGGACTACTCCTACAATGAGCAGTTCTTC. Translation gives CSARARDYSYNEQFF.

The rearrangement uses TRBV24-1 and TRBJ1-4; 8 bases are shared with TRBD1. The CDR3 runs 14 residues. Germline loops: CDR1 KGHDR, CDR2 SFDVKD. V was pared by 3 bases and J by 8 bases, with 4 bases of the junction left unmatched. CDR3 protein: CATSDPGQAEKLFF. The CDR3 DNA is TGTGCCACCAGTGATCCGGGACAGGCCGAAAAACTGTTTTTT.

This clonotype was picked up many times. The gene calls are TRBV4-1 and TRBJ2-3; no clear D gene. The CDR3 has 17 amino acids. Germline CDR1 is MGHRA and CDR2 is YSYEKL. Between the trimmed V and J ends, which lost 3 bases and 1 base, there was a span of 17 bases. CDR3 in amino acids: CASSHKGEQLGTDTQYF. CDR3 sequence (DNA): TGCGCCAGCAGCCACAAAGGAGAACAGCTTGGCACAGATACGCAGTATTTT.

The sample holds a few counts of this clonotype. The chain recombines TRBV4-3 with TRBJ1-2; D is perhaps TRBD1 (5 bases). The CDR3 totals 16 residues. Trimming took off 0 bases at V and 4 bases at J, with 15 bases between the two ends. Germline-derived CDR1 and CDR2 are LGHNA and YSLEER. The chain's CDR3 is CASSQDPPAGAYGYTF. The CDR3 nucleotides are TGCGCCAGCAGCCAAGATCCCCCGGCCGGGGCCTATGGCTACACCTTC.

J is TRBJ2-5 and V is TRBV18, with D uncertain. This CDR3 comprises 14 residues. CDR1 and CDR2 from the germline V gene are KGHSH and LQKENI. Trimming left V 3 bases short and J 2 bases short, with 10 bases between. CDR3 DNA sequence: TGTGCCAGCTCACCCCGACCCTCACAAGAGACCCAGTACTTC. It yields the protein CASSPRPSQETQYF. The entire variable domain, with the rest obtained from reference TRBV18 and TRBJ2-5, is as follows: NAGVMQNPRHLVRRRGQEARLRCSPMKGHSHVYWYRQLPEEGLKFMVYLQKENIIDESGMPKERFSAEFPKEGPSILRIQQVVRGDSAAYFCASSPRPSQETQYFGPGTRLLVL.

This clonotype was picked up a small number of times. The chain uses TRBV28 and TRBJ1-2; no clear D. Per germline, CDR1 MDHEN and CDR2 SYDVKM. The CDR3 consists of 14 residues. V lost 5 bases to trimming and J lost 8 bases, with 18 bases between them. The CDR3 nucleotides read TGTGCCAGCAGTCCCCCTACAGCCGAAATGGGCTACACCTTC. Protein product: CASSPPTAEMGYTF.

The CDR3 here is CASSRGQGVYEQYF. The CDR3, as DNA: TGCGCCAGCAGCCGTGGGCAGGGAGTGTACGAGCAGTACTTC. The gene calls are TRBV4-1 and TRBJ2-7, with D tentatively TRBD1 or TRBD2 (5 bases each). The germline CDR1 and CDR2 sequences are MGHRA and YSYEKL. V lost 4 bases and J 4 bases, leaving 14 bases between the germline ends. CDR3 size: 14 residues.

This clonotype has only a few counts. The chain carries TRBV29-1 and TRBJ2-1, with a weak D call TRBD1 (5 bases). Trimming removed 3 bases at V and 7 bases at J, with 10 bases between. The germline V gene has CDR1 SQVTM and CDR2 ANQGSEA. The CDR3 loop spans 12 amino acids. The CDR3 here is CSVDQGTNEQFF. The CDR3 DNA is TGCAGCGTTGATCAGGGTACTAATGAGCAGTTCTTC.

This clonotype was counted at least ten times. The rearrangement uses TRBV11-1 and TRBJ2-4; 7 bases align to TRBD1. The CDR3 totals 21 residues. CDR1 and CDR2 from the germline V gene are SGHAT and FQDESV (reference sequence). Trimming at V came to 0 bases and at J to 4 bases, leaving 21 bases not matched to a gene. CDR3 loop: CASSLATGITGRQGIKNIQYF. The DNA of the CDR3 is TGTGCCAGCAGCTTAGCGACGGGAATCACCGGCCGACAGGGAATAAAAAACATTCAGTACTTC. Supplemented by reference TRBV11-1 and TRBJ2-4, the full variable domain reads EAEVAQSPRYKITEKSQAVAFWCDPISGHATLYWYRQILGQGPELLVQFQDESVVDDSQLPKDRFSAERLKGVDSTLKIQPAELGDSAMYLCASSLATGITGRQGIKNIQYFGAGTRLSVL.

The rearrangement joins TRBV6-6 to TRBJ2-1; the D is unclear. The CDR3 length is 12 residues. The germline V and J ends were trimmed by 0 bases and 9 bases, with 6 bases remaining between them. Germline CDR1 is MNHNY and CDR2 is SVGAGI (reference sequence). CDR3 sequence reads: CASSYSTFEQFF. In nucleotides, the CDR3 is TGTGCCAGCAGTTACTCGACGTTTGAGCAGTTCTTC.